This is a list of T cell receptor beta chains from one sample in a study of beta chain features in type 1 diabetes. The method was immunoSEQ multiplex PCR; TCRdb's version includes in-frame clones alone and lacks a portion of them. The data hold 550,000 to 850,000 clones, with around 15% observed a single time. Specimen: naive CD4+ T cells from blood. The receptors derive from a man in his late teens or twenties with type 1 diabetes. Both conserved end residues are part of each CDR3. Some rows mark clone size as missing; the rest say once, few, many or name a class of expanded clone.

>TRBJ1-2|few|TRBV7-2
CASSLVYGYTF
>TRBJ2-5|-|TRBV5-1
CASSAQGETQYF
>TRBJ2-1|-|TRBV18
CASSPAAYNEQFF
>TRBJ1-3|-|TRBV30
CACGQGAGNTIYF
>TRBJ2-1|few|TRBV2
CASSDRGDPEQFF
>TRBJ2-1|few|TRBV27
CASSSPSGAYNEQFF
>TRBJ2-5|few|TRBV28
CASRAQGAETQYF
>TRBJ2-1|-|TRBV5-6
CASTLPGNEQFF
>TRBJ2-2|-|TRBV28
CASSPAAGELFF
>TRBJ1-4|-|TRBV13
CASSRGAGRPGELFF
>TRBJ1-2|-|TRBV4-1
CASSPLEGEMRGYTF
>TRBJ2-5|-|TRBV30
CAWSVRETQYF
>TRBJ2-5|-|TRBV5-1
CASSLEQGPSVGETQYF
>TRBJ1-1|-|TRBV18
CASSQHGGVEDTEAFF
>TRBJ1-3|-|TRBV18
CASSSQQDTIYF
>TRBJ1-1|-|TRBV7-8
CASSPGGRGTEAFF
>TRBJ1-1|few|TRBV30
CAWNREYDTEAFF
>TRBJ2-5|-|TRBV30
CAWSVPTGREVETQYF
>TRBJ1-2|-|TRBV19
CASSGLHETF
>TRBJ2-5|-|TRBV18
CASSPPVALEETQYF
>TRBJ2-7|-|TRBV30
CAWRGTGHSYEQYF
>TRBJ1-6|few|TRBV30
CAWSVHQGTHNSPLHF
>TRBJ2-7|-|TRBV30
CAWRKGARYEQYF
>TRBJ1-2|-|TRBV7-3
CASSSQAQGAEGYTF
>TRBJ2-1|few|TRBV6-6
CASSPGSGGGNEQFF
>TRBJ1-5|few|TRBV6-1
CASSEGTVNQPQHF
>TRBJ1-6|few|TRBV27
CASSLSGGQGTSPLHF
>TRBJ1-1|few|TRBV27
CASSLFWGTEAFF
>TRBJ2-3|-|TRBV7-8
CASRKSHQNGDTQYF
>TRBJ2-5|few|TRBV27
CASSLREVTYF
>TRBJ2-1|few|TRBV9
CASSHSRGPSYNEQFF
>TRBJ2-3|few|TRBV5-1
CASARPGLTDTQYF
>TRBJ2-1|-|TRBV29-1
CSVDGGSNEQFF
>TRBJ2-7|few|TRBV30
CAWRGTATTQYF
>TRBJ1-1|-|TRBV29-1
CSVGDSHTEAFF
>TRBJ2-1|-|TRBV5-4
CASSLVDYSYNEQFF
>TRBJ2-2|few|TRBV5-1
CASSLDRRNTGELFF
>TRBJ2-5|-|TRBV5-1
CASSSEGAQYF
>TRBJ1-1|few|TRBV2
CARQGSGNTEAFF
>TRBJ1-1|-|TRBV27
CASSLLQGEAFF
>TRBJ2-5|once|TRBV5-1
CASSSDPSQETQYF
>TRBJ1-5|-|TRBV18
CASSPGQGYQPQHF
>TRBJ1-2|few|TRBV30
CAWSPGPYYGYTF
>TRBJ2-1|-|TRBV12-5
CAAPRGGTYNEQFF
>TRBJ1-5|few|TRBV16
CASSRTEFSQPQHF
>TRBJ2-3|few|TRBV2
CASSRLAGGTDTQYF
>TRBJ2-6|-|TRBV5-7
CASSLTDSGANVLTF
>TRBJ2-3|-|TRBV6-5
CASSYPDRGLDTQYF
>TRBJ1-4|-|TRBV4-1
CASSRLESANEKLFF
>TRBJ2-7|-|TRBV6-6
CASRAGSITYEQYF
>TRBJ2-6|-|TRBV5-4
CASRDSSSGANVLTF
>TRBJ1-6|-|TRBV6-5
CASSPRTAYNSPLHF
>TRBJ1-2|few|TRBV4-1
CASSQEAAGSYGYTF
>TRBJ2-2|few|TRBV29-1
CSVPRGGTGELFF
>TRBJ2-7|-|TRBV5-4
CASSPRGRGLYEQYF